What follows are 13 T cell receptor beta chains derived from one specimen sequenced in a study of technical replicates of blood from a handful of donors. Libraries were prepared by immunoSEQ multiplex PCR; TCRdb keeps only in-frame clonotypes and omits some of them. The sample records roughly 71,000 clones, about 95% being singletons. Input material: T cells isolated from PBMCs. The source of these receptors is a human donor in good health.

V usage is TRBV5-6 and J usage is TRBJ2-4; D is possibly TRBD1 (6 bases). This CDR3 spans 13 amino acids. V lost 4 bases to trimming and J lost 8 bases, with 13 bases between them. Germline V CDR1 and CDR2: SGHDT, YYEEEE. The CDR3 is CASSPGEGDIQYF. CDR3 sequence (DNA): TGTGCCAGCAGCCCTGGAGAGGGGGACATTCAGTACTTC.

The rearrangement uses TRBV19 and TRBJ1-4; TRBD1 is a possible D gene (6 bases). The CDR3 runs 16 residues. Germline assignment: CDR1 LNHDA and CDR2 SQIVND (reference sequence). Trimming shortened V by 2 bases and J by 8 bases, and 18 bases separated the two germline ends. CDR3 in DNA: TGTGCCAGTAGTATATTCCCTGGGGGGGCAGTAGAAAAACTGTTTTTT. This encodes CASSIFPGGAVEKLFF.

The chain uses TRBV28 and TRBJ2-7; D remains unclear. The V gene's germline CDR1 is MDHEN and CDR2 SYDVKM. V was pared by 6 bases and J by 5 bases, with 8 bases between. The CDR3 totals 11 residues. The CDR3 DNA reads TGTGCCAGCAGGAACTATGACGAGCAGTACTTC. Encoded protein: CASRNYDEQYF.

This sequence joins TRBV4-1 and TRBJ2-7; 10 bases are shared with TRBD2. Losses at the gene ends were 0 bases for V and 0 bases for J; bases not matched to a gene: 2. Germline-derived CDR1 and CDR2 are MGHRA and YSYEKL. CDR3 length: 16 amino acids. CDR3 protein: CASSQDSGRPSYEQYF. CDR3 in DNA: TGCGCCAGCAGCCAAGATAGCGGGAGGCCCTCCTACGAGCAGTACTTC.

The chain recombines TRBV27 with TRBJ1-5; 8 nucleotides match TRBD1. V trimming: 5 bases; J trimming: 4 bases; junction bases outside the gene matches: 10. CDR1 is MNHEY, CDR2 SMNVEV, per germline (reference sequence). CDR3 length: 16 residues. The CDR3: CASSPSPGGWNQPQHF. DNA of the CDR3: TGTGCCAGCAGTCCCTCTCCAGGGGGCTGGAATCAGCCCCAGCATTTT.

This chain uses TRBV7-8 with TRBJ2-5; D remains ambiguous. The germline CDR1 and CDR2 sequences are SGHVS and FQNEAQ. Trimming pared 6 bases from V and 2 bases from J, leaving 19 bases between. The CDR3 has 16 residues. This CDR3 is CASSLSLRRSQETQYF. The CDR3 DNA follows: TGTGCCAGCAGTCTATCGCTGCGGAGATCTCAAGAGACCCAGTACTTC.

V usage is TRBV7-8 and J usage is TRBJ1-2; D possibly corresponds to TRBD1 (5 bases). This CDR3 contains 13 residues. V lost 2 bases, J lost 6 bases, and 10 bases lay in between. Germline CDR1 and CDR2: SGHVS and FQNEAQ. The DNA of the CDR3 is TGTGCCAGCAGCTTATCTCGCAGGGATGGCTACACCTTC. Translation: CASSLSRRDGYTF. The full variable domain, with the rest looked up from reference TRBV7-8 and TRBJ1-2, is GAGVSQSPRYKVAKRGQDVALRCDPISGHVSLFWYQQALGQGPEFLTYFQNEAQLDKSGLPSDRFFAERPEGSVSTLKIQRTQQEDSAVYLCASSLSRRDGYTFGSGTRLTVV.

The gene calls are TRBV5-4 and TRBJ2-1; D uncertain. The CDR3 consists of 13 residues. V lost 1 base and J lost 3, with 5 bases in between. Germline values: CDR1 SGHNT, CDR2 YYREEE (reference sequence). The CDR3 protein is CASSLTNYNEQFF. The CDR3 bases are TGTGCCAGCAGCTTGACAAACTACAATGAGCAGTTCTTC.

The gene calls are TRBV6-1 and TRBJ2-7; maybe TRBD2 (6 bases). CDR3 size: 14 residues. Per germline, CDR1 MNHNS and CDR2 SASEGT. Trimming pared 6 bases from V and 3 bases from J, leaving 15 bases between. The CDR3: CASSRDSMSYEQYF. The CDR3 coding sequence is TGTGCCAGCAGCCGGGACTCGATGAGCTACGAGCAGTACTTC.

CDR3: CASSFMATAGGDQPQHF. CDR3 coding DNA: TGTGCCAGCAGTTTTATGGCAACAGCCGGGGGTGATCAGCCCCAGCATTTT. The chain is built from TRBV28 and TRBJ1-5, with D possibly TRBD1 on 5 matching bases. The CDR3 length is 17 residues. V was clipped by 3 bases and J by 5 bases, with 20 bases between them. Germline V CDR1 and CDR2: MDHEN, SYDVKM.

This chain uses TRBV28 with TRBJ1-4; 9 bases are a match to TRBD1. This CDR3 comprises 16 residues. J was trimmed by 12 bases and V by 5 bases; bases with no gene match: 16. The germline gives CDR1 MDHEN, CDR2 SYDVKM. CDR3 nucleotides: TGTGCCAGCAGTCCCGGGACAGGGACCAGCCCCGGAGAACTGTTTTTT. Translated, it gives CASSPGTGTSPGELFF.

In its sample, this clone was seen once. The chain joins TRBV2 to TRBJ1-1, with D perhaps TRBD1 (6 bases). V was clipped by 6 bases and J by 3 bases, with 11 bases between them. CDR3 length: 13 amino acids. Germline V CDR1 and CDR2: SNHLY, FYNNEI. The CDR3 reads CASSAGVYTEAFF. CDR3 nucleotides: TGTGCCAGCAGCGCAGGGGTGTACACTGAAGCTTTCTTT.

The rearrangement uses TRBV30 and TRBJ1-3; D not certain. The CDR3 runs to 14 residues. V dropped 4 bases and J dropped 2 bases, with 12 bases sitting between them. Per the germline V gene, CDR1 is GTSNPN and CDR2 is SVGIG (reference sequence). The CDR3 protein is CAWIARVTGNTIYF. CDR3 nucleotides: TGTGCCTGGATAGCGAGGGTAACTGGAAACACCATATATTTT.